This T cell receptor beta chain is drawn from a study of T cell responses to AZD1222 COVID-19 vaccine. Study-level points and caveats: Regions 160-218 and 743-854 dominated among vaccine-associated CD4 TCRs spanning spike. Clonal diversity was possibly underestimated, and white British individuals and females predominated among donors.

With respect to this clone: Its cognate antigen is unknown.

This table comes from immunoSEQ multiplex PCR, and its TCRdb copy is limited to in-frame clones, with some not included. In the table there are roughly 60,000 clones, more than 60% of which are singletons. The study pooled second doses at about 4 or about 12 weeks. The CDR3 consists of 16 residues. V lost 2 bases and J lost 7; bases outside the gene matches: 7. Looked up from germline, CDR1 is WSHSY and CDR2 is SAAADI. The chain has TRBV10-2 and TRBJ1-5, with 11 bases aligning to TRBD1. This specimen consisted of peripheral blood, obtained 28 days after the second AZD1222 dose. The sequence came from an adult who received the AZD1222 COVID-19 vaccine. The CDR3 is CASSETGDRGIQPQHF. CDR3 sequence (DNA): TGCGCCAGCAGTGAGACCGGGGACAGGGGGATACAGCCCCAGCATTTT.